The following is a TCR beta chain sequence with its context. Its cognate antigen is unknown. Assay: immunoSEQ multiplex PCR; the TCRdb copy retains only in-frame clones and omits some. The sample has approximately 150,000 clones; around 92% are singletons. This sample stems from a study of T cell responses to AZD1222 COVID-19 vaccine. Background on the study: Some second doses came at about 4 weeks and others at about 12 weeks; these were pooled. Points from the study as a whole: Two AZD1222 administrations were followed by greater Spike-specific TCR breadth and depth.

Sequencing was performed on peripheral blood, taken on day 0 of AZD1222 vaccination. The receptor's source is an adult in good health.

The CDR3 nucleotides read TGTGCCAGCAGTTTATCGGTTCGGACAGGGGCCGGAGAGACCCAGTACTTC. Translating gives CASSLSVRTGAGETQYF. The rearrangement links TRBV27 to TRBJ2-5, with 9 bases lining up with TRBD1. CDR3 length: 17 amino acids. V lost 0 bases, J lost 4 bases, and 9 bases stayed unmatched. Germline V CDR1 and CDR2: MNHEY, SMNVEV (reference sequence).